This entry describes one T cell receptor (beta chain). What it binds is not known. The PCR used 60 Vbeta and 13 Jbeta primers. Only in-frame clones appear in the TCRdb table, and some are missing; sequencing was by immunoSEQ multiplex PCR. The sample has around 180,000 clones, about 83% seen once; the top ten hold around 5.9%. The data were obtained in a study of cytomegalovirus exposure and HLA in healthy donors. Overall study: HLA-typed donors were the source of approximately 88 million unique TCRs held in an early data release. Study-wide results and limits: In vitro, three CMV-associated chains proved specific for CMV antigens.

The germline V and J ends were trimmed by 3 bases and 4 bases, with 14 bases remaining between them. The CDR3 length is 16 residues. In germline, CDR1 is SGDLS, CDR2 YYNGEE. The sequenced material came from PBMCs. The sequence was obtained from a woman in her twenties or thirties in good health and CMV-seropositive. V usage is TRBV9 and J usage is TRBJ2-6; D possibly corresponds to TRBD1 (5 bases). The CDR3 sequence is CASSGWGASGANVLTF. DNA for the CDR3: TGTGCCAGCAGCGGTTGGGGCGCGTCAGGGGCCAACGTCCTGACTTTC.